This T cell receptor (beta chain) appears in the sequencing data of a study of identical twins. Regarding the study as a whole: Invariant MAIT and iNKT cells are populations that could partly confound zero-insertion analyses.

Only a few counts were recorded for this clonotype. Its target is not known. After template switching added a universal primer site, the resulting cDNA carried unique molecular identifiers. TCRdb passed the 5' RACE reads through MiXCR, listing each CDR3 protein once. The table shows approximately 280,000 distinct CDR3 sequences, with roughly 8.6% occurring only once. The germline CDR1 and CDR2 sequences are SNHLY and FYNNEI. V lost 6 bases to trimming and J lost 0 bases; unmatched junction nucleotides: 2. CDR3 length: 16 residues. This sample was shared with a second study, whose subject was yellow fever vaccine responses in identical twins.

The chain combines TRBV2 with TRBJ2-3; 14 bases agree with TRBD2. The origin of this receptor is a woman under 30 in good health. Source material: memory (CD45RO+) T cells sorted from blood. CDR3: CASSGTSGSSTDTQYF. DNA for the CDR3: TGTGCCAGCAGCGGGACTAGCGGGAGTAGCACAGATACGCAGTATTTT.